Presented here are 14 T cell receptor beta chains from one specimen sequenced in a study of control samples from healthy donors and cancer patients (dated by TCRdb to 2018 to 2020). Library creation used the immunoSEQ multiplex PCR assay. TCRdb mirrors the immuneACCESS table, restricted to in-frame sequences. Some clones are absent from its copies; in checked studies, under half trace to an unresolved V gene, and the reason for the others is unknown. The sample data list some 150,000 clones, and approximately 94% of these were observed just once. The ten biggest clones cover approximately 15% of the sample. Sequenced: PBMCs. These receptor sequences come from a man between 60 and 70 years old with colorectal cancer.

V usage is TRBV19 and J usage is TRBJ1-1; tentative D call: TRBD1 (5 bases). Trimming cost V 1 base and J 5 bases, with 17 bases left between them. The CDR3 is made up of 16 amino acids. The germline V gene has CDR1 LNHDA and CDR2 SQIVND (reference sequence). The CDR3, as DNA: TGTGCCAGTAGTATAGTAAGGGGAAACCTTTGGACTGAAGCTTTCTTT. This gives the protein CASSIVRGNLWTEAFF.

This chain connects TRBV7-9 to TRBJ2-7; 8 nucleotides agree with TRBD1. V shed 4 bases, J shed 3 bases, and the junction held 5 bases outside the gene matches. Germline CDR1 and CDR2: SEHNR and FQNEAQ (reference sequence). This CDR3 spans 14 amino acids. CDR3 in DNA: TGTGCCAGCAGCTCACAGGACAGGGTCTACGAGCAGTACTTC. Its protein product is CASSSQDRVYEQYF.

This clone showed up just once. The chain combines TRBV4-3 with TRBJ2-7, with 7 bases lining up with TRBD1. The CDR3 extends over 16 amino acids. V dropped 4 bases and J dropped 4; count of bases not matched to a gene: 13. The V gene's germline CDR1 is LGHNA and CDR2 YSLEER. CDR3 protein: CASSRNRDSQFYEQYF. DNA of the CDR3: TGCGCCAGCAGCCGGAACCGGGACAGTCAATTTTACGAGCAGTACTTC.

In nucleotides, the CDR3 is TGTGCCAGCTCAACTAGCGGCGCGAACACCGGGGAGCTGTTTTTT. This sequence encodes CASSTSGANTGELFF. This chain connects TRBV18 to TRBJ2-2; the match to TRBD2 covers 8 bases. The CDR3 runs 15 residues. Germline V gives CDR1 KGHSH, CDR2 LQKENI. The ends lost 5 bases at V and 0 bases at J; junction bases unmatched: 2.

In regard to this clone: Different DNA sequences within this sample yield the same CDR3. V gene TRBV7-9 combines with J gene TRBJ2-7, with 8 bases identical to TRBD1. Germline-derived CDR1 and CDR2 are SEHNR and FQNEAQ (reference sequence). J gave up 0 bases and V 2 bases, and 3 bases lay outside the gene matches. The CDR3 is 15 residues long. The CDR3 DNA is TGTGCCAGCAGCTTACAGGGGGCCCGCTCCTACGAGCAGTACTTC. This translates into CASSLQGARSYEQYF. The full variable domain, rest sourced from reference TRBV7-9 and TRBJ2-7, is DTGVSQNPRHKITKRGQNVTFRCDPISEHNRLYWYRQTLGQGPEFLTYFQNEAQLEKSRLLSDRFSAERPKGSFSTLEIQRTEQGDSAMYLCASSLQGARSYEQYFGPGTRLTVT.

V and J are TRBV5-1 and TRBJ1-3, with 7 nucleotides matching TRBD1. The CDR3 loop spans 17 amino acids. CDR1 SGHRS and CDR2 YFSETQ come from the germline V gene. With 0 bases clipped from V and 0 bases from J, the junction kept 6 bases outside the gene matches. Here the CDR3 reads CASSLVAGGNSGNTIYF. DNA of the CDR3: TGCGCCAGCAGCTTGGTGGCAGGGGGAAACTCTGGAAACACCATATATTTT.

The chain recombines TRBV29-1 with TRBJ2-5; D possibly corresponds to TRBD2 (5 bases). CDR3 length: 13 amino acids. The V end lost 5 bases, the J end lost 10 bases, and 20 bases lay between the germline ends. Looked up from germline, CDR1 is SQVTM and CDR2 is ANQGSEA. The CDR3 spells CSVSRNPSSGQYF. The CDR3 DNA reads TGCAGCGTTTCAAGGAACCCCTCGAGCGGCCAGTACTTC.

The chain couples TRBV28 to TRBJ2-1; 7 bases agree with TRBD2. The V gene end was trimmed by 1 base and the J gene end by 3 bases; junction bases not matched to a gene: 3. CDR1 MDHEN and CDR2 SYDVKM come from the germline V gene. CDR3 length: 15 amino acids. The DNA of the CDR3 is TGTGCCAGCAGTTTATCGGGGGGTAACTACAATGAGCAGTTCTTC. Its translation is CASSLSGGNYNEQFF.

The gene calls are TRBV30 and TRBJ1-6, with D tentatively TRBD1 (5 bases). This CDR3 has 12 residues. CDR1 is GTSNPN and CDR2 is SVGIG in the germline V gene (reference sequence). V gave up 3 bases and J gave up 16 bases, with 16 bases separating them. The CDR3 sequence is CAWSAQGVKLHF. CDR3 nucleotides: TGTGCCTGGAGCGCCCAAGGGGTGAAGCTCCACTTT.

The chain combines TRBV7-2 with TRBJ1-1, with D unclear. The CDR3 is made up of 13 amino acids. Germline V gives CDR1 SGHTA, CDR2 FQGNSA. The V end was cut by 5 bases, the J end by 3 bases, with 10 bases between. The CDR3 nucleotides are TGTGCCAGCAGCCTTCAGAGGGACACTGAAGCTTTCTTT. This sequence encodes CASSLQRDTEAFF.

The rearrangement joins TRBV19 to TRBJ1-5; no firm D call. The CDR3 runs 17 residues. CDR1 is LNHDA, CDR2 SQIVND, per germline (reference sequence). The germline V and J ends were trimmed by 5 bases and 4 bases, with 21 bases remaining between them. The CDR3 is CASSSPGGGLDNQPQHF. The CDR3 region has the DNA TGTGCCAGTAGTTCGCCGGGAGGAGGCTTGGATAATCAGCCCCAGCATTTT.

V and J are TRBV11-3 and TRBJ2-3, with TRBD2 identical over 11 bases. This CDR3 region has 18 residues. Germline V gene sequence: CDR1 SGHNT, CDR2 YENEEA. The ends lost 5 bases at V and 0 bases at J; junction bases unmatched: 10. The CDR3 nucleotides read TGTGCCAGCAGCCCCGTTTATAGCGGGGGGGCTAGCACAGATACGCAGTATTTT. Encoded protein: CASSPVYSGGASTDTQYF.

CDR3 nucleotides: TGTGCCAGCTCACCACCGTCCGGGACCGGGGAGCTGTTTTTT. Its protein is CASSPPSGTGELFF. This chain joins TRBV18 and TRBJ2-2; the D is unclear. V gave up 0 bases and J gave up 5 bases, with 7 bases separating them. The germline V gene has CDR1 KGHSH and CDR2 LQKENI. The CDR3 has 14 residues.

This chain links TRBV30 with TRBJ1-4; D ambiguous. Trimming took off 0 bases at V and 7 bases at J, with 9 bases between the two ends. Germline values: CDR1 GTSNPN, CDR2 SVGIG (reference sequence). This CDR3 contains 13 residues. This CDR3 is CAWSVHRGEKLFF. The CDR3 nucleotides read TGTGCCTGGAGTGTCCACCGGGGTGAAAAACTGTTTTTT. Looking up the rest from reference TRBV30 and TRBJ1-4 gives the full variable domain: SQTIHQWPATLVQPVGSPLSLECTVEGTSNPNLYWYRQAAGRGLQLLFYSVGIGQISSEVPQNLSASRPQDRQFILSSKKLLLSDSGFYLCAWSVHRGEKLFFGSGTQLSVL.